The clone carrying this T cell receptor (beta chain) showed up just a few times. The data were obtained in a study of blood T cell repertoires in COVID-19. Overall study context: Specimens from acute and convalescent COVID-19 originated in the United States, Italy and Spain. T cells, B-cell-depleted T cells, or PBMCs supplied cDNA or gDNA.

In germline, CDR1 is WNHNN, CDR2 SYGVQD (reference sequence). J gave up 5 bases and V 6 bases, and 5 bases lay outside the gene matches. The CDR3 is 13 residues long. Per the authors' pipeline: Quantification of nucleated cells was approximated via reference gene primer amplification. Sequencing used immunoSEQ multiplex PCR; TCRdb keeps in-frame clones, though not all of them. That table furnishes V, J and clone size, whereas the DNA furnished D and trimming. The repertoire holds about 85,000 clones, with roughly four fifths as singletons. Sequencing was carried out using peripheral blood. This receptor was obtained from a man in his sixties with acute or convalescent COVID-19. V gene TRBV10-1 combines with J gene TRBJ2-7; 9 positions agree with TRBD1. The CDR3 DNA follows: TGCGCCAGCAGCGGGACAGGGTTCAACGAGCAGTACTTC. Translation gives CASSGTGFNEQYF.